This T cell receptor (beta chain) was captured in a study of control samples from healthy donors and cancer patients. Unmatched junction bases numbered 12, after V lost 0 bases and J lost 8 bases. CDR3 length: 16 residues. Germline V gives CDR1 KGHSH, CDR2 LQKENI. Assay: immunoSEQ multiplex PCR; the TCRdb copy retains only in-frame clones and omits some. The table has about 120,000 clones, roughly 92% seen once. This clonotype was sampled from a man aged 25 to 45 in good health. Sequenced material: blood. V is TRBV18 and J is TRBJ1-1; 7 bases map to TRBD1. CDR3 protein: CASSPPGTEYLPEAFF. The CDR3 coding sequence is TGTGCCAGCTCACCACCCGGGACAGAGTACTTGCCCGAAGCTTTCTTT.